The 15 T cell receptor beta chains in this list originate from one sample, sequenced in a study of T cell changes during pregnancy in multiple sclerosis. This table comes from immunoSEQ multiplex PCR, and its TCRdb copy is limited to in-frame clones, with some not included. This sample has about 68,000 clones, with about 90% found just once. The starting material was peripheral blood, obtained in the second trimester of pregnancy. These receptors all stem from a female donor with multiple sclerosis, enrolled in a pregnancy study.

This clone was recorded only once. V and J are TRBV11-2 and TRBJ2-7; TRBD2 matches at 10 bases. With V trimmed by 4 bases and J by 5 bases, 8 bases remained unmatched. CDR3 length: 15 residues. The germline V gene encodes CDR1 SGHAT and CDR2 FQNNGV. CDR3: CASSSLAGGIDEQYF. The CDR3 coding sequence is TGTGCCAGCAGCTCGTTAGCGGGGGGTATCGACGAGCAGTACTTC.

The V gene is TRBV5-1, the J gene TRBJ2-1, with unresolved D. The CDR3 extends over 13 amino acids. The V and J ends lost 4 bases and 5 bases respectively, with 10 bases between them. Per the germline V gene, CDR1 is SGHRS and CDR2 is YFSETQ. The CDR3 sequence: CASSPPRDNEQFF. The CDR3 DNA sequence: TGCGCCAGCAGCCCACCGAGAGACAATGAGCAGTTCTTC. The complete variable domain, with remaining parts taken from reference TRBV5-1 and TRBJ2-1, reads KAGVTQTPRYLIKTRGQQVTLSCSPISGHRSVSWYQQTPGQGLQFLFEYFSETQRNKGNFPGRFSGRQFSNSRSEMNVSTLELGDSALYLCASSPPRDNEQFFGPGTRLTVL.

The chain is built from TRBV11-2 and TRBJ2-3; TRBD2 matches at 11 bases. V shed 1 base, J shed 11 bases, and the junction held 8 bases outside the gene matches. The V gene's germline CDR1 is SGHAT and CDR2 FQNNGV. The CDR3 runs 15 residues. The CDR3 sequence: CASSLASGGPRGQYF. CDR3 sequence (DNA): TGTGCCAGCAGCTTAGCTAGCGGGGGGCCTCGTGGGCAGTATTTT. The whole variable domain, remainder taken from reference TRBV11-2 and TRBJ2-3, is EAGVAQSPRYKIIEKRQSVAFWCNPISGHATLYWYQQILGQGPKLLIQFQNNGVVDDSQLPKDRFSAERLKGVDSTLKIQPAKLEDSAVYLCASSLASGGPRGQYFGPGTRLTVL.

V and J are TRBV7-9 and TRBJ1-1; D gene unclear. This CDR3 region has 15 residues. Germline V gives CDR1 SEHNR, CDR2 FQNEAQ (reference sequence). V gave up 0 bases and J gave up 2 bases, with 10 bases separating them. This CDR3 reads CASSLALAENTEAFF. The CDR3 region has the DNA TGTGCCAGCAGCTTAGCGTTGGCAGAAAACACTGAAGCTTTCTTT.

The chain is built from TRBV19 and TRBJ1-2, with a possible D match to TRBD1 (6 bases). This CDR3 is 15 amino acids long. Per germline, CDR1 LNHDA and CDR2 SQIVND (reference sequence). Trimming removed 6 bases from V and 2 bases from J, with 16 bases in between. For the CDR3, the DNA is TGTGCCAGTAGGGCCCCACAGGGCTCGAACTATGGCTACACCTTC. Encoded protein: CASRAPQGSNYGYTF.

The CDR3 sequence: CASSPPATDSFTEAFF. The DNA for the CDR3 is TGTGCCAGCAGTCCCCCCGCGACAGATTCCTTCACTGAAGCTTTCTTT. The chain has TRBV2 and TRBJ1-1; a weak D match, TRBD1 (5 bases). The germline V and J ends were trimmed by 5 bases and 4 bases, with 20 bases remaining between them. CDR3 length equals 16 residues. Germline V lookup: CDR1 SNHLY, CDR2 FYNNEI.

The rearrangement links TRBV7-8 to TRBJ1-2, with D unresolved. Trimming stripped 5 bases from V and 4 bases from J, with 17 bases between. Germline assignment: CDR1 SGHVS and CDR2 FQNEAQ. The CDR3 contains 15 residues. The CDR3 coding sequence is TGTGCCAGCAGCCCGTCGACGGGGAAGGGCTATGGCTACACCTTC. It encodes CASSPSTGKGYGYTF.

The chain is built from TRBV9 and TRBJ2-1, with 8 positions matching TRBD1. Germline values: CDR1 SGDLS, CDR2 YYNGEE. V was clipped by 0 bases and J by 0 bases; unmatched bases: 5. CDR3 size: 17 residues. In DNA, the CDR3 is TGTGCCAGCAGCGTAGGGGACAGGCGAAGCTCCTACAATGAGCAGTTCTTC. Translating it yields CASSVGDRRSSYNEQFF.

The genes are TRBV7-9 and TRBJ2-3, with TRBD2 matching 11 bases. V lost 4 bases to trimming and J lost 5 bases; unmatched junction nucleotides: 2. This CDR3 region has 14 residues. Looked up from germline, CDR1 is SEHNR and CDR2 is FQNEAQ (reference sequence). The DNA of the CDR3 is TGTGCCAGCAGCTCCGGGACTAGCGGAGATACGCAGTATTTT. Its translation: CASSSGTSGDTQYF.

This sequence joins TRBV18 and TRBJ1-2, with D perhaps matching TRBD1 (5 bases). Trimming took 3 bases from V and 3 from J, leaving 17 bases between them. CDR3 length: 16 amino acids. Germline V gene data show CDR1 as KGHSH and CDR2 as LQKENI. CDR3 amino acids: CASSPSFDSLYYGYTF. The CDR3 DNA reads TGTGCCAGCTCACCCTCGTTTGACAGTCTTTACTATGGCTACACCTTC.

V gene TRBV2 combines with J gene TRBJ2-7, with unresolved D. The CDR3 covers 13 residues. The germline gives CDR1 SNHLY, CDR2 FYNNEI. Between the trimmed V and J ends, which lost 2 bases and 3 bases, there was a span of 8 bases. CDR3 DNA sequence: TGTGCCAGCAGTGAACGAGAATTCTACGAGCAGTACTTC. Translating it yields CASSEREFYEQYF.

The chain couples TRBV5-8 to TRBJ1-3, with 9 bases aligning to TRBD1. Looked up from germline, CDR1 is SGHTS and CDR2 is YDEGEE. The trim removed 2 bases at V and 0 bases at J, leaving 6 bases unmatched. The CDR3 spans 17 residues. CDR3 nucleotides: TGTGCCAGCAGCTTTGGACAGGGGATTCACTCTGGAAACACCATATATTTT. Amino acids: CASSFGQGIHSGNTIYF.

This chain joins TRBV7-3 and TRBJ1-2; no clear D. The CDR3 covers 13 residues. CDR1 and CDR2 from the germline V gene are SGHTA and FQGTGA. Trimming cost V 2 bases and J 6 bases, with 10 bases left between them. The CDR3 nucleotides are TGTGCCAGCAGCTTAGTCGGCGGGGATGGCTACACCTTC. As protein: CASSLVGGDGYTF. Looking up the rest from reference TRBV7-3 and TRBJ1-2 gives the full variable domain: GAGVSQTPSNKVTEKGKYVELRCDPISGHTALYWYRQSLGQGPEFLIYFQGTGAADDSGLPNDRFFAVRPEGSVSTLKIQRTERGDSAVYLCASSLVGGDGYTFGSGTRLTVV.

V and J are TRBV5-4 and TRBJ2-1; TRBD2 agrees at 9 bases. CDR3 length: 15 residues. CDR1 SGHNT and CDR2 YYREEE come from the germline V gene (reference sequence). J was trimmed by 6 bases and V by 6 bases; bases with no gene match: 10. The CDR3, as DNA: TGTGCCAGCACAAATGGGACTAGCCCTTTCAATGAGCAGTTCTTC. Translating gives CASTNGTSPFNEQFF.

The table lists this clone with a few counts. The genes are TRBV27 and TRBJ2-7; TRBD2 matches at 8 bases. Germline V lookup: CDR1 MNHEY, CDR2 SMNVEV (reference sequence). The ends lost 3 bases at V and 6 bases at J; junction bases unmatched: 10. The CDR3 runs to 15 residues. This CDR3 reads CASSLSLAGLPEQYF. CDR3 DNA sequence: TGTGCCAGCAGTTTGAGCCTAGCGGGTTTACCCGAGCAGTACTTC.